Listed below are T cell receptor beta chains from one sample, sequenced in a study of human T cells and chemical hapten exposure. TCRdb analysed the RACE reads with MiXCR anew, one entry per CDR3 protein. The sample has 360,000 or so distinct CDR3 sequences; over 6% are singletons. The sample here was whole blood, taken in connection with sensitization to the hapten diphenylcyclopropenone (DPC). The receptors were gathered from a young woman with alopecia areata. Some clones in this sample may be carry-over from other donors' samples. Each CDR3 is given with its conserved first and last residue. Some rows have no size entry. The others give once, few or many, or a class for an expanded clone.

few	TRBV3-1	CASSPAGSNSPLHF
once	TRBV4-1	CASSRPSGLAGLGVGEQYF
.	TRBV12-3/TRBV12-4	CASSPGFSKNIQYF
many	TRBV7-8	CASSLALGRHTEAFF
many	TRBV5-6	CASRDGKMGTDTQYF
.	TRBV29-1	CSDRDRGDEQYF
few	TRBV5-1	CASSLTPGVETQYF
.	TRBV6-6	CASSYGGFTDTQYF
many	TRBV6-5	CASGRGGTEAFF
.	TRBV7-9	CAIAADTHEQYF
few	TRBV7-3	CASSLVMVSTDTQYF
few	TRBV10-3	CAISQAQETQYF
few	TRBV5-1	CASSRGSGSYNEQFF
few	TRBV7-9	CASSRNVGWYGYTF
many	TRBV1	CHRGIYGYTF
many	TRBV3-1	CASSQEGSTGGKTQYF
few	TRBV28	CATKTRLLAGDYGVFTDTQYF
.	TRBV20-1	CSASSGTSNHEQYF
.	TRBV4-3	CASSPEAPGQGASYGGYTF
few	TRBV10-3	CAIRPGMSTDTQYF
few	TRBV24-1	CATSAPAAVSSYNEQFF
few	TRBV7-2	CASSLQTFRGNEQFF
many	TRBV7-2	CASSLREANYGYTF
.	TRBV10-3	CAANGQSSSYEQYF
.	TRBV6-2/TRBV6-3	CATDRGLILNTEAFF
.	TRBV11-2	CASSIGQGGSYEQYF
many	TRBV6-2/TRBV6-3	CASRHTEPSSGEQYF
many	TRBV6-2/TRBV6-3	CASSYGAGWSSGANVLTF
few	TRBV5-5	CASSGRVLAGGPEFSYNEQFF
many	TRBV5-6	CASSLPGSHSPLHF
many	TRBV7-2	CASSLVGGLENSPLHF
few	TRBV6-5	CASSYPGALAYEQYF
few	TRBV19	CARSPGLYGYTF
.	TRBV11-1	CASSLGRGQGALNEQFF
.	TRBV6-5	CASSFGNVGSNTEAFF
few	TRBV14	CASSQGGTSVRDTQYF
many	TRBV20-1	CSHWRGGGTDTQYF
many	TRBV20-1	CSASQSHSNQPQHF
few	TRBV6-1	CASSDPWEGAGVYTEAFF
few	TRBV7-9	CASSLSQYFEAFF